This TCR beta chain was identified in a study of cytomegalovirus exposure and HLA in healthy donors. Study summary: For the roughly 390 genotyped donors, 65% to 90% fell within the Caucasian-associated ancestry cluster. General study results and limits: The study flagged about 150 TCR beta chains as cytomegalovirus-associated. A later analysis, which compared TCR beta chains of equal frequency, found the HLA-associated ones more clonally expanded.

CDR3 size: 15 residues. CDR1 is SGHNT and CDR2 is YYREEE in the germline V gene (reference sequence). V was clipped by 4 bases and J by 1 base; unmatched bases: 8. PCR employed 60 Vbeta and 13 Jbeta primers. TCRdb keeps only in-frame clones here, not all; method: immunoSEQ multiplex PCR. The table lists around 150,000 clones, 79% of them singletons. Regarding this clone: Its antigen is currently unknown.

Input material: PBMCs. The chain combines TRBV5-4 with TRBJ2-7; 7 nucleotides line up with TRBD2. This sequence was found in a man aged 35-49 years in good health and CMV-seropositive. CDR3 coding DNA: TGTGCCAGCAGCCAGCACGGCGGGAGTTCCTACGAGCAGTACTTC. It codes for CASSQHGGSSYEQYF.